Listed below are T cell receptor beta chains from one sample, sequenced in a study of breast tumors, draining lymph nodes, adjacent tissues. TCRdb called the multiplex PCR reads again in MiXCR, with one record for every CDR3 protein. The profile shows around 14,000 distinct CDR3 sequences, around 52% of them singletons. Sequenced sample: tumor-adjacent breast tissue. These receptors originate from a female donor with breast cancer. Some clones in this sample may be carry-over from other donors' samples. Both conserved end residues are part of each CDR3. The D gene is left open where the match is weak. A row's size may be missing; if present it is once, few, many or a size class.

length	size	V	D	J	CDR3	DNA
15	.	TRBV20-1	TRBD1	TRBJ1-2	CSARTRQGASYGYTF	TGCAGTGCTAGAACACGACAGGGGGCTTCCTATGGCTACACCTTC
15	.	TRBV7-8	TRBD2	TRBJ2-5	CASSPTGLAGATQYF	TGTGCCAGCAGCCCCACTGGACTAGCGGGGGCAACCCAGTACTTC
12	few	TRBV30	.	TRBJ2-1	CAWSDRGNEQFF	TGTGCCTGGAGTGATCGGGGCAATGAGCAGTTCTTC
21	medium-sized	TRBV15	TRBD1	TRBJ1-2	CATSRDKTLRDRTYEDYGYTF	TGTGCCACCAGCAGAGACAAGACGCTCAGGGACAGGACCTATGAGGACTATGGCTACACCTTC
13	.	TRBV28	TRBD2	TRBJ2-3	CASSGTLGDTQYF	TGTGCCAGTAGCGGGACTCTAGGGGATACGCAGTATTTT
12	.	TRBV19	.	TRBJ2-1	CASSIRDGEQFF	TGTGCCAGTAGTATCCGGGATGGTGAGCAGTTCTTC
17	many	TRBV27	.	TRBJ1-3	CASSDLRGSNSGNTIYF	TGTGCCAGCAGTGATCTTCGAGGGTCCAACTCTGGAAACACCATATATTTT
16	many	TRBV5-6	.	TRBJ1-5	CASSLLQGNSNQPQHF	TGTGCCAGCAGCTTATTACAGGGAAATAGCAATCAGCCCCAGCATTTT
13	medium-sized	TRBV7-2	.	TRBJ1-2	CASSQALPGRLHF	TGTGCCAGCAGCCAGGCCCTTCCAGGGAGGCTACACTTC
16	.	TRBV4-1	TRBD1	TRBJ2-7	CASSQDLGQGSNEQYF	TGCGCCAGCAGCCAAGACCTGGGACAGGGGTCCAACGAGCAGTACTTC
16	many	TRBV7-8	TRBD1	TRBJ1-1	CASSFRTGGISAEAFF	TGTGCCAGCAGCTTTAGGACAGGGGGCATCTCCGCTGAAGCTTTCTTT